This T cell receptor beta chain was recorded in a study of post-analysis software for immune sequencing data. Study results and limitations: Roughly 5 TRBV segments (TRBV5-6, TRBV5-1 and TRBV20-1 among them) occurred more frequently in patients than in controls. Clustering by F measure revealed strong co-clustering among samples prepared together in one batch.

cDNA libraries for TCR beta contained unique molecular identifiers. The T cell input of roughly 0.95 to 10 million gave approximately 460,000 cDNA molecules. TCRdb redid the calling of the PCR reads with MiXCR, one entry per CDR3 protein. The sample has roughly 870,000 distinct CDR3 sequences, about 57% seen once. Regarding this clonotype: Antigen unknown.

The CDR3 covers 13 residues. V lost 7 bases, J lost 4 bases, and 11 bases lay in between. Sequencing was performed on blood. The TCR was taken from a girl aged 5-17 years with multiple sclerosis. This sequence joins TRBV12-3 or TRBV12-4 and TRBJ1-5; D possibly corresponds to TRBD1 (5 bases). In DNA form, the CDR3 reads TGTGCCAGCACCTTGGGGGTGAATCAGCCCCAGCATTTT. Translating gives CASTLGVNQPQHF.